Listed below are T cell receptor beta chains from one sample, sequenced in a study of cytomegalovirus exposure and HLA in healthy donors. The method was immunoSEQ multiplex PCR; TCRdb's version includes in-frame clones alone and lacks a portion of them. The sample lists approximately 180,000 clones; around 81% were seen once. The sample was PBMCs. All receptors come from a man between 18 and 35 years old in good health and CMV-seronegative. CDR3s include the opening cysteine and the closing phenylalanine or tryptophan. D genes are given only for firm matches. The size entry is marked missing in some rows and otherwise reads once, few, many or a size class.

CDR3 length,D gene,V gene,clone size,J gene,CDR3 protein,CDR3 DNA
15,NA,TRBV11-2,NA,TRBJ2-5,CASSLGGHDLETQYF,TGTGCCAGCAGCTTAGGGGGCCATGACTTGGAGACCCAGTACTTC
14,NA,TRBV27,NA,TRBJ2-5,CASSVLGRGETQYF,TGTGCCAGCAGTGTATTGGGGCGAGGAGAGACCCAGTACTTC
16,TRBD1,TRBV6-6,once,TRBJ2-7,CASSYGTGMSSYEQYF,TGTGCCAGCAGTTACGGGACAGGGATGAGCTCCTACGAGCAGTACTTC
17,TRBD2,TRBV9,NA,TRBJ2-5,CASSVGGSGSGQETQYF,TGTGCCAGCAGCGTAGGGGGTAGCGGGAGTGGACAAGAGACCCAGTACTTC
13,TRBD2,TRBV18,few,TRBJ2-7,CASSPGGGYEQYF,TGTGCCAGCTCACCTGGGGGGGGGTACGAGCAGTACTTC
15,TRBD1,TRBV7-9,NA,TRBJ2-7,CASSLVQGAYYEQYF,TGTGCCAGCAGCTTAGTACAGGGGGCCTACTACGAGCAGTACTTC
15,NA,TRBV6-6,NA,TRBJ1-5,CASSYPERINQPQHF,TGTGCCAGCAGTTACCCCGAGCGGATCAATCAACCCCAGCATTTT
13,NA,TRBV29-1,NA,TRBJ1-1,CSVDDRIGTEAFF,TGCAGCGTCGACGACAGGATTGGGACTGAAGCTTTCTTT
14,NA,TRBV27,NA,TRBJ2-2,CASSWSGNTGELFF,TGTGCCAGCAGTTGGTCAGGGAACACCGGGGAGCTGTTTTTT
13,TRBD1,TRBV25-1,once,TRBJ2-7,CASSLTGAGEQYF,TGTGCCAGCAGTCTGACAGGGGCGGGTGAGCAGTACTTC
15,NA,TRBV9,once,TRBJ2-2,CASSVGASITGELFF,TGTGCCAGCAGCGTAGGGGCCTCCATCACCGGGGAGCTGTTTTTT
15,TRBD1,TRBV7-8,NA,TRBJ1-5,CASSQDRALNQPQHF,TGTGCCAGCAGCCAGGACAGGGCTTTGAATCAGCCCCAGCATTTT
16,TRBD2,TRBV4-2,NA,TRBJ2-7,CASSQVTSGRAVEQYF,TGTGCCAGCAGCCAAGTGACTAGCGGGAGGGCCGTAGAGCAGTACTTC
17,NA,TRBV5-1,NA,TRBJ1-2,CASSLRSGETRVSGYTF,TGCGCCAGCAGCTTGAGGTCAGGGGAGACCCGGGTGAGTGGCTACACCTTC
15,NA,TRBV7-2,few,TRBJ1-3,CASNSQVYSGNTIYF,TGTGCCAGCAATAGTCAGGTTTACTCTGGAAACACCATATATTTT
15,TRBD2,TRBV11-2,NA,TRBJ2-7,CASSRVGAGGHEQYF,TGTGCCAGCAGCCGAGTCGGGGCGGGGGGTCACGAGCAGTACTTC
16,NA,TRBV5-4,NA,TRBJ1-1,CASSPSGRGANTEAFF,TGTGCCAGCAGCCCCTCGGGGAGGGGGGCGAACACTGAAGCTTTCTTT
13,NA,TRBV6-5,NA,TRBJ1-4,CASSRYSNEKLFF,TGTGCCAGCAGTCGTTACAGTAATGAAAAACTGTTTTTT
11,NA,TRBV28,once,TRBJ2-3,CAITSTDTQYF,TGTGCCATCACTAGCACAGATACGCAGTATTTT
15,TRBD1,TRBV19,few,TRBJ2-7,CASRGSGQVPYEQYF,TGTGCCAGTAGGGGTTCGGGACAGGTCCCCTACGAGCAGTACTTC
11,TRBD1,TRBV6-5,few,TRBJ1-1,CASRTGAEAFF,TGTGCCAGCAGAACAGGGGCTGAAGCTTTCTTT
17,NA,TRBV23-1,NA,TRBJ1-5,CARSLGGGALSNQPQHF,TGCGCCAGGAGTCTCGGAGGGGGGGCCCTTAGCAATCAGCCCCAGCATTTT
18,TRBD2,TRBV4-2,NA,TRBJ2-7,CASSTPEVAGALSYEQYF,TGTGCCAGCAGCACCCCTGAGGTAGCGGGCGCCCTCTCCTACGAGCAGTACTTC
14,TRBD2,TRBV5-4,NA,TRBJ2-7,CASSPRLAVYEQYF,TGTGCCAGCAGCCCTCGACTAGCGGTCTACGAGCAGTACTTC
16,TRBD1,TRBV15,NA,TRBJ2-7,CATSRGRGTGNYEQYF,TGTGCCACCAGCAGAGGACGTGGGACAGGGAACTACGAGCAGTACTTC
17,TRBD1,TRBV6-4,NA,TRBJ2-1,CASSPNRGGTGPNEQFF,TGTGCCAGCAGTCCTAATAGGGGTGGGACAGGGCCCAATGAGCAGTTCTTC
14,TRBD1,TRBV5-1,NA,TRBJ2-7,CASGPRDRGGEQYF,TGCGCCAGCGGCCCCCGGGACAGGGGCGGCGAGCAGTACTTC
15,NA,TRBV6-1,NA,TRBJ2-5,CASSSQGVGKETQYF,TGTGCCAGCAGTTCTCAGGGCGTGGGGAAAGAGACCCAGTACTTC
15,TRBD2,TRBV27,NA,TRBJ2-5,CASRPLAEWGETQYF,TGTGCCAGCCGTCCACTAGCGGAGTGGGGGGAGACCCAGTACTTC
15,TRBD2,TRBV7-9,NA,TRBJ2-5,CASSYPSGAQETQYF,TGTGCCAGCAGCTACCCTAGCGGAGCCCAAGAGACCCAGTACTTC
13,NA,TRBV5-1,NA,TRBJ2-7,CASSLDNSYEQYF,TGCGCCAGCAGCTTGGATAACTCCTACGAGCAGTACTTC